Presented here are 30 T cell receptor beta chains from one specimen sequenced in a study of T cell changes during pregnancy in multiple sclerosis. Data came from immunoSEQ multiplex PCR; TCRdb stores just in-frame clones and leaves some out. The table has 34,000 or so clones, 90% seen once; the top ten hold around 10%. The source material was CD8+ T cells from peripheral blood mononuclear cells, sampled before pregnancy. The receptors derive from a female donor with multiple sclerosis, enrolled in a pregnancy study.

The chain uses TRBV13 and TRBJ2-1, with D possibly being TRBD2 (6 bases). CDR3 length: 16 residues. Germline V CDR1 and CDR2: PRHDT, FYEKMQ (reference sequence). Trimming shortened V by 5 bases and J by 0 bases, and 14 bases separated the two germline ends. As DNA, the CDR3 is TGTGCCAGCAGCCCTCCAGTAGCGGTCTCCTACAATGAGCAGTTCTTC. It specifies CASSPPVAVSYNEQFF.

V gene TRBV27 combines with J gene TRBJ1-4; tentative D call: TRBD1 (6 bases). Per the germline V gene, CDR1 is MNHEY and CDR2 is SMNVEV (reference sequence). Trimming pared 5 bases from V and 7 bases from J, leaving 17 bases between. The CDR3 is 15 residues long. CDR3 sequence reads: CASSAHRGASEKLFF. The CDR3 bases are TGTGCCAGCAGTGCCCACCGGGGGGCGAGTGAAAAACTGTTTTTT.

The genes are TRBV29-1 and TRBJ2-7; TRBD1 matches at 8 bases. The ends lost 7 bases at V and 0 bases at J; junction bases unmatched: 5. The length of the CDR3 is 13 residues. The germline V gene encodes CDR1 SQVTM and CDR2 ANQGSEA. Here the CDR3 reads CSGRQGSSYEQYF. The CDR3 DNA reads TGCAGCGGTCGACAGGGGAGCTCCTACGAGCAGTACTTC.

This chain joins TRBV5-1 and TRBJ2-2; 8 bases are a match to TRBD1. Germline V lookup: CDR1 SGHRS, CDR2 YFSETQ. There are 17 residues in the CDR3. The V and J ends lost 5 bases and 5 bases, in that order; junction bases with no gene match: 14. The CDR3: CASRDSSGGGLTGELFF. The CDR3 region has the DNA TGCGCCAGCAGGGATTCGTCAGGGGGCGGATTGACCGGGGAGCTGTTTTTT.

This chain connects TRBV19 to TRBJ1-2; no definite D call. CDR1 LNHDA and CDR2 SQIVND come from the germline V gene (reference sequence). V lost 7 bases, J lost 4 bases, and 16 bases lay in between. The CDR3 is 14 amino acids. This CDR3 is CASTFLEGAYGYTF. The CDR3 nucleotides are TGTGCCAGTACCTTCCTAGAGGGAGCCTATGGCTACACCTTC.

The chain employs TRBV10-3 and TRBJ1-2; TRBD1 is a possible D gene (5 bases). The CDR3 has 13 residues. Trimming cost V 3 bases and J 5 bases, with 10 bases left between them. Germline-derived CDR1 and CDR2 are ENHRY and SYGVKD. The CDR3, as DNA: TGTGCCATCAGTGACTCGACAGATTATGGCTACACCTTC. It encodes CAISDSTDYGYTF.

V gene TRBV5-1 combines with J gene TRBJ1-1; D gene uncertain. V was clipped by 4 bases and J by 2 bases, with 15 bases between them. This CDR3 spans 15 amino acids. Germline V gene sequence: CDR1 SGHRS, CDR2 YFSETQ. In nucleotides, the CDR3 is TGCGCCAGCAGCCCCTTTAGTCCGGGAAACACTGAAGCTTTCTTT. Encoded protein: CASSPFSPGNTEAFF.

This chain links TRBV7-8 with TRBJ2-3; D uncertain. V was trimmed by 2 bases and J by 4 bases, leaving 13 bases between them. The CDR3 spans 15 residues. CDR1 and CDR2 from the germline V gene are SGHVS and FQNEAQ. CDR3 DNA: TGTGCCAGCAGCTTATTCCGCCCCGGTTCAGATACGCAGTATTTT. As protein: CASSLFRPGSDTQYF.

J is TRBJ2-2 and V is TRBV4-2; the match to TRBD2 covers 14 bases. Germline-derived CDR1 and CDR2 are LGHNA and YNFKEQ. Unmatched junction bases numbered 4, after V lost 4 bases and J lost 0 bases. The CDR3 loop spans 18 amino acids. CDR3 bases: TGTGCCAGCAGCCCCGGGACTAGCGGGGGACCGAACACCGGGGAGCTGTTTTTT. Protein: CASSPGTSGGPNTGELFF.

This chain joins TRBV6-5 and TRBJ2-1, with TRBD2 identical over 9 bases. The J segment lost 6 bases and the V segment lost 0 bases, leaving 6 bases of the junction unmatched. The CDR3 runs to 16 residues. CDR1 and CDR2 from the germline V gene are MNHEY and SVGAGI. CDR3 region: CASSYSAGLALNEQFF. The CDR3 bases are TGTGCCAGCAGTTACTCGGCGGGACTAGCCCTCAATGAGCAGTTCTTC.

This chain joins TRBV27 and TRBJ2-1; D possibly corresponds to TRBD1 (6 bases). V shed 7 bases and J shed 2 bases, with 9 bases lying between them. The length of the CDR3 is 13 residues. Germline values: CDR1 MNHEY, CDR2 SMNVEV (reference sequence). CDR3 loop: CASTDRAYNEQFF. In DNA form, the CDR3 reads TGTGCCAGCACGGACAGAGCCTACAATGAGCAGTTCTTC.

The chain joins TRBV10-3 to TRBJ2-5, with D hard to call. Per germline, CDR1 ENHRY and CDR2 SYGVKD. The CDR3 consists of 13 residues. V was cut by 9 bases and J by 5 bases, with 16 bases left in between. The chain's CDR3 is CAIPPTWMETQYF. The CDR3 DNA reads TGTGCCATTCCACCGACTTGGATGGAGACCCAGTACTTC.

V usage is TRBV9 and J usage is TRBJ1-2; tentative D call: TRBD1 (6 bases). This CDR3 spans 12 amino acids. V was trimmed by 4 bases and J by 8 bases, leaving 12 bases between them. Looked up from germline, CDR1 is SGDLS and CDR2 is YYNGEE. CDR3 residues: CASSLRGSGYTF. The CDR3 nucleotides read TGTGCCAGCAGCCTCAGGGGATCAGGCTACACCTTC.

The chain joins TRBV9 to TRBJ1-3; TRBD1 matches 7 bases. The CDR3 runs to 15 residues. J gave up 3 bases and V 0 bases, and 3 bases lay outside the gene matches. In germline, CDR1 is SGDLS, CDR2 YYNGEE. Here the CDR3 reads CASSVEGDSGNTIYF. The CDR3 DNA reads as TGTGCCAGCAGCGTAGAGGGGGACAGTGGAAACACCATATATTTT.

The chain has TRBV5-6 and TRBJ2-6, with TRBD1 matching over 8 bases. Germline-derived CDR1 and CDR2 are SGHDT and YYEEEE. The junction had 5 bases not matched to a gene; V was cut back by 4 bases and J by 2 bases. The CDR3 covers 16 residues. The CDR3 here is CASSPSGGAGANVLTF. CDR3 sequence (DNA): TGTGCCAGCAGCCCATCAGGGGGCGCTGGGGCCAACGTCCTGACTTTC.

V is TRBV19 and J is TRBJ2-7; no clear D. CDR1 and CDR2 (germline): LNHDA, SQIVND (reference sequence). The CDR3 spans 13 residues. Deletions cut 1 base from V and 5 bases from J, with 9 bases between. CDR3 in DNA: TGTGCCAGTAGTATAGTGAGCGCCCACGAGCAGTACTTC. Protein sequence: CASSIVSAHEQYF.

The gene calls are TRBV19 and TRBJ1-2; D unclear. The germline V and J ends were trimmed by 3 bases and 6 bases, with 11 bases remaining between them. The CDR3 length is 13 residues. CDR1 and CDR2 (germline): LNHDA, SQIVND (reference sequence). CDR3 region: CASSISPWDGYTF. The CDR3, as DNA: TGTGCCAGTAGTATTAGCCCATGGGATGGCTACACCTTC.

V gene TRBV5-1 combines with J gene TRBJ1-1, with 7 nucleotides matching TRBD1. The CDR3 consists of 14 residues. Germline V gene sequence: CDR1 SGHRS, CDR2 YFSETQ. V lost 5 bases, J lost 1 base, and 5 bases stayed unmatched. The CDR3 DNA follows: TGCGCCAGCAGTTCCCGGACAGGGAACACTGAAGCTTTCTTT. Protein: CASSSRTGNTEAFF.

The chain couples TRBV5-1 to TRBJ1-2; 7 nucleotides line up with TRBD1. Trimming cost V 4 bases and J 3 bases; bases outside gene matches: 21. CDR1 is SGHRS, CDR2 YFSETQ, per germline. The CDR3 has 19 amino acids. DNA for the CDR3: TGCGCCAGCAGCCGAACAGAAAAACCGGGACAGCTCTCTCACTATGGCTACACCTTC. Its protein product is CASSRTEKPGQLSHYGYTF.

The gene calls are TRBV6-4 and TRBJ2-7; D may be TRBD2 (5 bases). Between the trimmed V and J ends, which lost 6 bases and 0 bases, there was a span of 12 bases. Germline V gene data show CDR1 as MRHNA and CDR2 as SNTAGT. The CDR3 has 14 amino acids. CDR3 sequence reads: CASSEGASSYEQYF. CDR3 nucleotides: TGTGCCAGCAGCGAGGGAGCGAGCTCCTACGAGCAGTACTTC.

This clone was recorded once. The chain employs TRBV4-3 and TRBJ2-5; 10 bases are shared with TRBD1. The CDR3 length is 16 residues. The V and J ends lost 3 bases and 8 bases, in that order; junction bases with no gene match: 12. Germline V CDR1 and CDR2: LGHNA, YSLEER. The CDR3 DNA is TGCGCCAGCAGCCAGATAACCGGGACAGGGGAGAGAACCCAGTACTTC. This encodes CASSQITGTGERTQYF.

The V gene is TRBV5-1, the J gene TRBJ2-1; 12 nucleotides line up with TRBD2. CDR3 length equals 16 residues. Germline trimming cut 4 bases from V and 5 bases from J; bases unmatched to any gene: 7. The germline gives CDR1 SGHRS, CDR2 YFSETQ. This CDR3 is CASSNRLAGANNEQFF. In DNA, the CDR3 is TGCGCCAGCAGCAACCGACTAGCGGGAGCGAACAATGAGCAGTTCTTC.

The CDR3 region is CASSFRLGTDTQYF. The CDR3 region has the DNA TGTGCCAGCAGTTTCAGACTCGGCACAGATACGCAGTATTTT. The gene calls are TRBV6-5 and TRBJ2-3; D gene uncertain. CDR1 and CDR2 from the germline V gene are MNHEY and SVGAGI. The CDR3 sequence is 14 residues long. V was pared by 4 bases and J by 1 base, with 9 bases between.

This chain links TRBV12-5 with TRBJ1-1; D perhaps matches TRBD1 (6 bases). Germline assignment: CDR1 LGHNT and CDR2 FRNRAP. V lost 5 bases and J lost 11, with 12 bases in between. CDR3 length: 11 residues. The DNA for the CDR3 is TGTGCTAGTGGTCTCCCAGGGGAGGCTTTCTTT. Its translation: CASGLPGEAFF.

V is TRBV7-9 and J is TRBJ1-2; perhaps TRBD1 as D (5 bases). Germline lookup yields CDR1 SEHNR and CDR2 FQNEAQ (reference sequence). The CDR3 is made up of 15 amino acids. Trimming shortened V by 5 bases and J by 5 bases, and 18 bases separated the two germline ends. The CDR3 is CASSVRRGWGYGYTF. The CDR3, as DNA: TGTGCCAGCAGCGTGAGGAGGGGATGGGGTTATGGCTACACCTTC.

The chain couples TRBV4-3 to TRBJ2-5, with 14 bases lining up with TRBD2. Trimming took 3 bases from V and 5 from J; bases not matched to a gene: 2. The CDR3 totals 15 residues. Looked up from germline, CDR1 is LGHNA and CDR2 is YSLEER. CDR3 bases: TGCGCCAGCAGCCAGGGACTAGCGGGGGTTGAGACCCAGTACTTC. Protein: CASSQGLAGVETQYF.

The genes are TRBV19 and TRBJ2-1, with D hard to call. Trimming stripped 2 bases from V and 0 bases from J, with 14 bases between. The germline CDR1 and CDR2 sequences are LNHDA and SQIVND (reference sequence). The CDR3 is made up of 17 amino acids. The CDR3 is CASSISLAASSYNEQFF. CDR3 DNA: TGTGCCAGTAGTATAAGTCTTGCGGCCAGCTCCTACAATGAGCAGTTCTTC. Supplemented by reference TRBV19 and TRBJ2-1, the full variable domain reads DGGITQSPKYLFRKEGQNVTLSCEQNLNHDAMYWYRQDPGQGLRLIYYSQIVNDFQKGDIAEGYSVSREKKESFPLTVTSAQKNPTAFYLCASSISLAASSYNEQFFGPGTRLTVL.

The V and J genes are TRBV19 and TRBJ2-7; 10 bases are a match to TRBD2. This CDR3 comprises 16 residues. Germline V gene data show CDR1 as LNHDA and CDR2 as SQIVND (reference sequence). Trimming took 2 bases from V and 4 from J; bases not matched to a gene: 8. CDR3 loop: CASSILAGVTMYEQYF. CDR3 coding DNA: TGTGCCAGTAGTATACTAGCGGGAGTGACGATGTACGAGCAGTACTTC.

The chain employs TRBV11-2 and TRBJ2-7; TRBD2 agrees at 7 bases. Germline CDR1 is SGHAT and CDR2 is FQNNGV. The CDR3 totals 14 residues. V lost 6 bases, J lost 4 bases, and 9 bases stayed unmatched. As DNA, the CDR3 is TGTGCCAGCAGGGCCAGAGCGGGATTATACGAGCAGTACTTC. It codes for CASRARAGLYEQYF.

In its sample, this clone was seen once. In DNA form, the CDR3 reads TGTGCCAGCAGTTTTGTGGGAGGCGCAGATACGCAGTATTTT. As protein: CASSFVGGADTQYF. This chain uses TRBV27 with TRBJ2-3, with a weak D call TRBD2 (6 bases). V gave up 3 bases and J gave up 4 bases, with 11 bases separating them. The CDR3 has 14 residues. Germline values: CDR1 MNHEY, CDR2 SMNVEV (reference sequence).